The sequence of this TCR beta chain was determined in a study of human thymus T cells. Sequenced by immunoSEQ multiplex PCR; TCRdb stores in-frame clones only, minus some. The data hold about 130,000 clones, with just under 95% observed a single time. The CDR3 is 12 amino acids. The source of the thymus tissue was resections taken during corrective heart surgery. The sample taken for sequencing was thymus tissue. The receptor's source is a boy in the first two years of life with a congenital heart defect but otherwise immunologically healthy. V and J are TRBV21-1 and TRBJ2-7; the DNA was not used to check the table's D call, TRBD2. TRBV21-1 is recorded as a pseudogene. The CDR3: CASTSEEGSKYF. The CDR3, as DNA: TGTGCCAGCACTTCAGAGGAGGGATCGAAGTACTTC.